These 16 T cell receptor beta chains were all obtained from the same sample, sequenced in a study of blood T cell repertoires in COVID-19. Some clones are missing from TCRdb's copy, which holds only in-frame ones; the method was immunoSEQ multiplex PCR. The sample has under 95,000 clones, roughly 85% seen once. The sequencing sample was made of peripheral blood. The receptors originated from a human donor in a cohort sampled during active COVID-19.

Written as DNA, the CDR3 is TGTGCCAGCAGTTTATTGGGGGCTGGTGGGGCCAACGTCCTGACTTTC. Residues: CASSLLGAGGANVLTF. The rearrangement joins TRBV27 to TRBJ2-6, with a tentative D call TRBD1 (6 bases). This CDR3 region has 16 residues. Trimming took 1 base from V and 3 from J, leaving 10 bases between them. Per the germline V gene, CDR1 is MNHEY and CDR2 is SMNVEV (reference sequence).

V is TRBV4-1 and J is TRBJ2-5; D not resolved. Germline lookup yields CDR1 MGHRA and CDR2 YSYEKL. Trimming took 4 bases from V and 7 from J, leaving 10 bases between them. The CDR3 runs to 12 residues. The CDR3 reads CASSPPGWTQYF. The CDR3 DNA follows: TGCGCCAGCAGCCCCCCCGGGTGGACCCAGTACTTC.

The chain carries TRBV18 and TRBJ2-7; possible D gene TRBD1, 6 bases. V was shortened by 3 bases and J by 0 bases, with 15 bases between the two germline ends. CDR1 is KGHSH, CDR2 LQKENI, per germline. The CDR3 runs 16 residues. The CDR3 region is CASSPQGQGNSYEQYF. CDR3 nucleotides: TGTGCCAGCTCACCCCAGGGGCAGGGGAACTCCTACGAGCAGTACTTC.

This sequence joins TRBV7-2 and TRBJ2-1; 7 nucleotides match TRBD1. CDR1 is SGHTA, CDR2 FQGNSA, per germline. The CDR3 spans 17 residues. J gave up 0 bases and V 3 bases, and 8 bases lay outside the gene matches. The CDR3 loop reads CASSLYPGTASYNEQFF. The CDR3 DNA reads as TGTGCCAGCAGCTTGTACCCCGGGACAGCCTCCTACAATGAGCAGTTCTTC.

The J gene is TRBJ1-1, the V gene TRBV5-1; no reliable D call. CDR3 length: 13 residues. The germline V and J ends were trimmed by 4 bases and 0 bases, with 7 bases remaining between them. Per germline, CDR1 SGHRS and CDR2 YFSETQ. CDR3 coding DNA: TGCGCCAGCAGCGGAGGATTGAACACTGAAGCTTTCTTT. Encoded protein: CASSGGLNTEAFF. Variable domain in full (rest from reference TRBV5-1 and TRBJ1-1): KAGVTQTPRYLIKTRGQQVTLSCSPISGHRSVSWYQQTPGQGLQFLFEYFSETQRNKGNFPGRFSGRQFSNSRSEMNVSTLELGDSALYLCASSGGLNTEAFFGQGTRLTVV.

The rearrangement links TRBV11-2 to TRBJ2-1; D is uncertain. Germline lookup yields CDR1 SGHAT and CDR2 FQNNGV. The CDR3 has 12 amino acids. The V gene lost 5 bases and the J gene lost 6 bases, with 8 bases spanning the gap. The CDR3 sequence is CASSPVSNEQFF. In DNA form, the CDR3 reads TGTGCCAGCAGCCCGGTTTCCAATGAGCAGTTCTTC.

V gene TRBV7-9 combines with J gene TRBJ1-2, with D hard to call. This CDR3 contains 14 residues. Germline V CDR1 and CDR2: SEHNR, FQNEAQ (reference sequence). Deletions cut 7 bases from V and 3 bases from J, with 15 bases between. The CDR3 protein is CASTPPGKDYGYTF. The CDR3 DNA reads as TGTGCCAGCACCCCCCCGGGGAAGGACTATGGCTACACCTTC.

The chain joins TRBV7-6 to TRBJ2-3; 12 bases agree with TRBD2. J lost 2 bases, V lost 6 bases, and 24 bases had no gene match. CDR3 length equals 22 residues. Germline CDR1 reads SGHVS; CDR2 reads FNYEAQ. CDR3 DNA sequence: TGTGCCAGCAGTAGAATACCTACCCGGCTAGCGGGAGGGCTTGGTGACACAGATACGCAGTATTTT. It codes for CASSRIPTRLAGGLGDTDTQYF.

V gene TRBV7-9 combines with J gene TRBJ2-3, with 8 nucleotides matching TRBD1. The V segment lost 0 bases and the J segment 2 bases; nucleotides outside the gene matches: 4. This CDR3 is built from 16 residues. Germline V lookup: CDR1 SEHNR, CDR2 FQNEAQ (reference sequence). For the CDR3, the DNA is TGTGCCAGCAGCTTAGCTACAGGGGGATTCACAGATACGCAGTATTTT. It translates to CASSLATGGFTDTQYF. Using reference TRBV7-9 and TRBJ2-3 for the parts outside the CDR3, the full variable domain is DTGVSQNPRHKITKRGQNVTFRCDPISEHNRLYWYRQTLGQGPEFLTYFQNEAQLEKSRLLSDRFSAERPKGSFSTLEIQRTEQGDSAMYLCASSLATGGFTDTQYFGPGTRLTVL.

This clone was seen just once. J is TRBJ2-7 and V is TRBV5-1; 10 bases are shared with TRBD2. The CDR3 is 16 residues long. The germline V gene has CDR1 SGHRS and CDR2 YFSETQ. The V segment lost 0 bases and the J segment 7 bases; nucleotides outside the gene matches: 10. The CDR3: CASSLAPSGGLDEQYF. DNA of the CDR3: TGCGCCAGCAGCTTGGCCCCTAGCGGGGGCTTAGATGAGCAGTACTTC.

The chain couples TRBV14 to TRBJ1-1; 8 bases match TRBD1. There are 13 residues in the CDR3. The J segment lost 7 bases and the V segment lost 4 bases, leaving 5 bases of the junction unmatched. CDR1 and CDR2 (germline): SGHDN, FVKESK. CDR3 nucleotides: TGTGCCAGCAGCCGGGGACAGGAGATTGAAGCTTTCTTT. Protein product: CASSRGQEIEAFF. The full variable domain, rest sourced from reference TRBV14 and TRBJ1-1, is EAGVTQFPSHSVIEKGQTVTLRCDPISGHDNLYWYRRVMGKEIKFLLHFVKESKQDESGMPNNRFLAERTGGTYSTLKVQPAELEDSGVYFCASSRGQEIEAFFGQGTRLTVV.

The chain uses TRBV6-6 and TRBJ1-1, with 8 bases fitting TRBD1. From germline, CDR1 is MNHNY and CDR2 SVGAGI (reference sequence). J gave up 0 bases and V 6 bases, and 3 bases lay outside the gene matches. The CDR3 runs to 14 residues. The CDR3 nucleotides read TGTGCCAGCAGCTTGGACAGGGTGAACACTGAAGCTTTCTTT. Translation gives CASSLDRVNTEAFF.

The rearrangement uses TRBV20-1 and TRBJ2-3; a weak D match, TRBD1 (7 bases). Germline lookup yields CDR1 DFQATT and CDR2 SNEGSKA (reference sequence). Deletions cut 3 bases from V and 1 base from J, with 17 bases between. This CDR3 is 16 amino acids long. The CDR3 reads CSASVARGAGTDTQYF. CDR3 coding DNA: TGCAGTGCTAGTGTGGCCAGGGGGGCGGGCACAGATACGCAGTATTTT.

This sequence joins TRBV5-1 and TRBJ2-5; 11 bases line up with TRBD1. The CDR3 consists of 15 residues. Trimming removed 3 bases from V and 1 base from J; junction bases left unmatched: 2. Germline CDR1 SGHRS, CDR2 YFSETQ. CDR3 in DNA: TGCGCCAGCAGCTCCGGGACAGGGGGCCAAGAGACCCAGTACTTC. It encodes CASSSGTGGQETQYF.

The V and J genes are TRBV7-8 and TRBJ2-3, with 9 bases fitting TRBD2. Germline trimming cut 2 bases from V and 1 base from J; bases unmatched to any gene: 1. The germline CDR1 and CDR2 sequences are SGHVS and FQNEAQ. The CDR3 contains 15 residues. CDR3 DNA sequence: TGTGCCAGCAGCTTACCTAGCGGGGGCACAGATACGCAGTATTTT. It is translated as CASSLPSGGTDTQYF.

This chain connects TRBV2 to TRBJ1-2; perhaps TRBD1 as D (5 bases). Trimming shortened V by 5 bases and J by 8 bases, and 24 bases separated the two germline ends. This CDR3 comprises 16 residues. Germline lookup yields CDR1 SNHLY and CDR2 FYNNEI. DNA for the CDR3: TGTGCCAGCAGTTACTCAACAGGCCCACTGACGGGCGGCTACACCTTC. Protein product: CASSYSTGPLTGGYTF.